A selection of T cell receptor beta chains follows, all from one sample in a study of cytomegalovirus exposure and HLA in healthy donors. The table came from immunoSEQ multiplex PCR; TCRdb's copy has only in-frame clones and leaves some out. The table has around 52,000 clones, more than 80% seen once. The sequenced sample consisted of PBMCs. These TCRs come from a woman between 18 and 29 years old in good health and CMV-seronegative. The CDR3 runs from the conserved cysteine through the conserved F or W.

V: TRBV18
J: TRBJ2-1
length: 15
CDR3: CASSPSGRTYNEQFF

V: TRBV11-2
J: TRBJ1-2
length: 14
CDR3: CASSLASTGVGYTF

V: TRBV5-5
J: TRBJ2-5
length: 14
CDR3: CASSLQTGQETQYF

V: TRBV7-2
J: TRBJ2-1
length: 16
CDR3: CASSFRAGGPGNEQFF

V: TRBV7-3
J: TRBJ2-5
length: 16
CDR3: CASSLMGAGWGETQYF

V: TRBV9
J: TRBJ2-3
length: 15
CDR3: CASSARTGGPDTQYF

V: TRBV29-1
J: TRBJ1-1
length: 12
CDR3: CSVVGRNTEAFF

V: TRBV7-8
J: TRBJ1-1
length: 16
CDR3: CASSLEVGAWGTEAFF

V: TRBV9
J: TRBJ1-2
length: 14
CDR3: CASSARQGREGYTF

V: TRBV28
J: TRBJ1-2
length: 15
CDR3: CASSPRDRLNYGYTF

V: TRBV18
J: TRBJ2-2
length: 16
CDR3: CASSPLKAGNTGELFF

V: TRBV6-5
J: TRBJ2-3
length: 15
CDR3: CASSYSQTSTDTQYF

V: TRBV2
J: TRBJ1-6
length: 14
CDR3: CASSEKGRTSPLHF

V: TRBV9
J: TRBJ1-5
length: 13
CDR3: CASSVEGDQPQHF

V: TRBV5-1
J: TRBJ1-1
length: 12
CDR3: CASSLTGPEAFF

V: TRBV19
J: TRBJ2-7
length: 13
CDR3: CASSIGADYEQYF

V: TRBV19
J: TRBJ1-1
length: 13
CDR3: CASSLDRNTEAFF

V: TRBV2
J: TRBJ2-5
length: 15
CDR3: CASTEGGDRQETQYF

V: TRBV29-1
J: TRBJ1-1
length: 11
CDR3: CSASRQDEAFF

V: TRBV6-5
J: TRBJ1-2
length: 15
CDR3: CASSYSEIEGVVGTF

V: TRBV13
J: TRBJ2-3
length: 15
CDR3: CASSLHGGATDTQYF

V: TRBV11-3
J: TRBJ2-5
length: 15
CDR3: CASSLGQGDLETQYF

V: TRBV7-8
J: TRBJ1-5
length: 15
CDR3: CASSQESGQGQPQHF

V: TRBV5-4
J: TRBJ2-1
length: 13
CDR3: CASSHNRGYEQFF

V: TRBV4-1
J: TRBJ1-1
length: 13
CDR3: CASSPQGVTEAFF

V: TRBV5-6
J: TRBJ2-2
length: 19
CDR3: CASSLRPASGGAITGELFF

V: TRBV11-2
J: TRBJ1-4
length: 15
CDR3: CASSPGDRGYEKLFF

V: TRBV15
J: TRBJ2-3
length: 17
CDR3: CATSRDLSGVAPDTQYF

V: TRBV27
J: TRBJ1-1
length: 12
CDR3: CASSRRQGEAFF

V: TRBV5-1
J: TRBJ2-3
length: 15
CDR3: CASSLAPVSTDTQYF

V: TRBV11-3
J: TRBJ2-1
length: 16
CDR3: CASSSLRLAGVDEQFF

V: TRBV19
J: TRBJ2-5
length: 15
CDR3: CASRPTGVMGETQYF

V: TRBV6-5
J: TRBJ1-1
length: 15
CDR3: CASSLGQGFRAEAFF

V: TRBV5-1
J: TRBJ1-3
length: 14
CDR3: CASSLVAGGNTIYF

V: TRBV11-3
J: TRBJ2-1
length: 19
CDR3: CASSPLLASGRRAYNEQFF

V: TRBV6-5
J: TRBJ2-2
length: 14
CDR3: CASRPSGGPGELFF

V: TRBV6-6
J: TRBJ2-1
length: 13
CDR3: CASTNRVHNEQFF

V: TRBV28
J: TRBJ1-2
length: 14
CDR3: CASSLKADNYGYTF

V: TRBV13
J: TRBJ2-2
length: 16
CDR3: CASSPSGGANTGELFF

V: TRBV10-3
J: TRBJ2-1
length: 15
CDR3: CAISGRTSSYNEQFF

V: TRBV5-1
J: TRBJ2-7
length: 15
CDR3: CASSPTRQGLHEQYF

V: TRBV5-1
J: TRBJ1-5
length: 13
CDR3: CASSWETGEPQHF

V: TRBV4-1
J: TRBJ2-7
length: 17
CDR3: CASSQERQSNLRSEQYF

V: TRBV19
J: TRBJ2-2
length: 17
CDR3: CASSPPGLAGVTGELFF

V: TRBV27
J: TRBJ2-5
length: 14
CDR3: CASSTHRGGETQYF

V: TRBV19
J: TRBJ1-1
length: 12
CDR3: CASMGEGPEAFF

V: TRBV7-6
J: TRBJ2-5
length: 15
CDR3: CASSLELAEQETQYF

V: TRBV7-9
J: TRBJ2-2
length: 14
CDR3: CASSQGLAPGELFF

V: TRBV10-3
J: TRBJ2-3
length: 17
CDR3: CAISPGLAGEGTDTQYF

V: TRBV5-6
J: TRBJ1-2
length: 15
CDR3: CASSLGGGDFYGYTF

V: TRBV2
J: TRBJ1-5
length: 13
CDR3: CASGRGEEEPQHF

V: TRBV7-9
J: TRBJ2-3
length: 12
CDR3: CASSLEGDTQYF

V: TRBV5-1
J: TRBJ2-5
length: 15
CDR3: CASSPGLAGQETQYF

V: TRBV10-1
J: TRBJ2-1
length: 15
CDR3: CASSESSGRVNEQFF

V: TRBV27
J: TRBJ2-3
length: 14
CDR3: CASSLGGHTDTQYF